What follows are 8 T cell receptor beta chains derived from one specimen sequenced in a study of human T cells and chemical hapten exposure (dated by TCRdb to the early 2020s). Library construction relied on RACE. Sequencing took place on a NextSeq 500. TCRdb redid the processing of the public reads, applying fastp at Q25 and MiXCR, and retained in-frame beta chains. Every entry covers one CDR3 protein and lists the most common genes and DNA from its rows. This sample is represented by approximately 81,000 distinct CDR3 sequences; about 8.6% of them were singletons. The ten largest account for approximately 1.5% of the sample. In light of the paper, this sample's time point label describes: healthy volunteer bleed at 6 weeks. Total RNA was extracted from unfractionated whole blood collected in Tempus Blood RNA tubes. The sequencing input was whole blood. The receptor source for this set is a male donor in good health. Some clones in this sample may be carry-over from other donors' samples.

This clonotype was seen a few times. The CDR3 DNA follows: TGCAGCGGGAGGGGGACAGGGGACTACGAGCAGTACTTC. Translation: CSGRGTGDYEQYF. The J gene is TRBJ2-7, the V gene TRBV29-1; 10 bases are shared with TRBD1. V was pared by 7 bases and J by 3 bases, with 6 bases of the junction left unmatched. Germline V CDR1 and CDR2: SQVTM, ANQGSEA. CDR3 length: 13 residues.

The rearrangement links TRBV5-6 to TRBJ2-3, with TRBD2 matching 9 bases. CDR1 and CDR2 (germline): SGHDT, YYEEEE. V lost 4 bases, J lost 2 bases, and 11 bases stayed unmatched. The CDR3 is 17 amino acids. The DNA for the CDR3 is TGTGCCAGCAGCCCCGACGCGGGGGGGGAGGACACAGATACGCAGTATTTT. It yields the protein CASSPDAGGEDTDTQYF.

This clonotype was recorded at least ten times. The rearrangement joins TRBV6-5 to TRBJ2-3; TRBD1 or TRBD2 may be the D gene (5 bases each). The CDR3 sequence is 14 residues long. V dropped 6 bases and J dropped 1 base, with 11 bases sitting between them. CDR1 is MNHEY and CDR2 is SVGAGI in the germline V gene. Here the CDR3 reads CASRAGTRTDTQYF. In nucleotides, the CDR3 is TGTGCCAGCAGGGCCGGGACCCGCACAGATACGCAGTATTTT.

Here the CDR3 DNA reads TGTGCCAGCAGCGGCCGGGGCATTACTGAAGCTTTCTTT. Encoded protein: CASSGRGITEAFF. The chain links TRBV11-2 to TRBJ1-1; possibly TRBD1 for D (5 bases). The CDR3 totals 13 residues. Germline assignment: CDR1 SGHAT and CDR2 FQNNGV. V was shortened by 5 bases and J by 5 bases, with 12 bases between the two germline ends.

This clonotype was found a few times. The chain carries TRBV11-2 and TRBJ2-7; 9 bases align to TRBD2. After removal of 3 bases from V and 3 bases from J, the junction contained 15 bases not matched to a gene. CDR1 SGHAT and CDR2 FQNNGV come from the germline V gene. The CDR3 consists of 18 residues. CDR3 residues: CASSFGTSSDPGGYEQYF. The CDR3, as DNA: TGTGCCAGCAGCTTTGGGACTAGCTCCGACCCGGGAGGCTACGAGCAGTACTTC.

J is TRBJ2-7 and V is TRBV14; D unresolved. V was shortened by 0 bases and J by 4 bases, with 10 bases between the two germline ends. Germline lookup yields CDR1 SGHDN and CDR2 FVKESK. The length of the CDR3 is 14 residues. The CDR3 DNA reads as TGTGCCAGCAGCCAAGAGGGCAGACAATACGAGCAGTACTTC. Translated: CASSQEGRQYEQYF.

The CDR3 region is CASSYTGTGAYEQYF. CDR3 coding DNA: TGTGCCAGCAGTTACACCGGGACAGGGGCCTACGAGCAGTACTTC. V gene TRBV6-5 combines with J gene TRBJ2-7, with 10 bases aligning to TRBD1. Trimming at V came to 2 bases and at J to 2 bases, leaving 3 bases not matched to a gene. The CDR3 is 15 residues long. CDR1 and CDR2 (germline): MNHEY, SVGAGI.

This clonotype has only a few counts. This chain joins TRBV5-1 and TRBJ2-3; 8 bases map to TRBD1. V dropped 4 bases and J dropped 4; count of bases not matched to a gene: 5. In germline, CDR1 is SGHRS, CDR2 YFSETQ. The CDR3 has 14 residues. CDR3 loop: CASSNPGGPDTQYF. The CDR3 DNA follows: TGCGCCAGCAGCAATCCAGGGGGCCCAGATACGCAGTATTTT.